This T cell receptor beta chain emerged from a study of T cell repertoires in cytomegalovirus infection. Trimming removed 4 bases from V and 2 bases from J, with 9 bases in between. This CDR3 has 13 residues. Germline CDR1 and CDR2: MNHEY and SVGEGT. Note on this clonotype: Its antigen is not identified.

A single record per CDR3 protein comes from TCRdb applying MiXCR to the reads. The sample consists of a few hundred thousand distinct CDR3 sequences, roughly a third of them appearing once. General study results and limits: HLA-C-restricted CMV clonotypes gave the most frequent clonotype in two of eight donors.

The sample here was cultured PBMCs, taken from culture after CMV antigen stimulation. The clonotype comes from a human donor in good health (CMV status not recorded). Some clones in this sample may be carry-over from other donors' samples. The chain recombines TRBV6-2 or TRBV6-3 with TRBJ2-7; D ambiguous. This chain's CDR3 is CASSFGKTYEQYF. In nucleotides, the CDR3 is TGTGCCAGCAGTTTTGGAAAGACCTACGAGCAGTACTTC.